The present T cell receptor beta chain was sequenced within a study of T cell responses to AZD1222 COVID-19 vaccine. V dropped 1 base and J dropped 6 bases, with 13 bases sitting between them. Per the germline V gene, CDR1 is MNHNS and CDR2 is SASEGT. The CDR3 contains 15 residues. Some clones are missing from TCRdb's copy, which holds only in-frame ones; the method was immunoSEQ multiplex PCR. The sample has fewer than 150,000 clones, over 75% seen once. The source of this sequence is an adult in good health. The chain is built from TRBV6-1 and TRBJ1-5; D may be TRBD1 (5 bases). The starting material was peripheral blood, obtained on day 0 of AZD1222 vaccination. Written as DNA, the CDR3 is TGTGCCAGCAGTGAAGATCATCAGGGCGGTCAGCCCCAGCATTTT. This gives the protein CASSEDHQGGQPQHF.